The rows below give T cell receptor beta chains drawn from one sample of a study of identifying expanded T cells in peripheral blood. The assay was immunoSEQ multiplex PCR, and TCRdb's table has in-frame clones only and misses some. The sample carries about 54,000 clones, more than 70% recorded once. Sequenced sample: blood. The receptor source for this set is a person between 18 and 70 years old in good health. Each CDR3 is given with its conserved first and last residue. The D gene is left open where the match is weak. A row's size may be missing; if present it is once, few, many or a size class.

>TRBJ2-7|.|TRBV9|TRBD2
CASSPGLAGLPYEQYF
TGTGCCAGCAGCCCAGGGCTAGCGGGCCTTCCCTACGAGCAGTACTTC
>TRBJ2-1|once|TRBV5-4|.
CASSKGGLYDYSYNEQFF
TGTGCCAGCAGCAAGGGGGGGCTGTACGATTACTCCTACAATGAGCAGTTCTTC
>TRBJ2-7|.|TRBV27|.
CASKRGGPGVEQYF
TGTGCCAGCAAACGTGGGGGCCCAGGGGTCGAGCAGTACTTC
>TRBJ2-7|.|TRBV5-1|.
CASSWTLDSPYEQYF
TGCGCCAGCAGCTGGACCCTGGACAGCCCCTACGAGCAGTACTTC
>TRBJ2-7|.|TRBV15|.
CATSGGGQLTSYEQYF
TGTGCCACCAGCGGCGGAGGACAATTAACCTCCTACGAGCAGTACTTC
>TRBJ1-3|.|TRBV29-1|.
CSVGIQGNTIYF
TGCAGCGTTGGTATCCAGGGAAACACCATATATTTT
>TRBJ2-1|.|TRBV29-1|.
CSVVSGYEQFF
TGCAGCGTCGTTAGCGGTTATGAGCAGTTCTTC
>TRBJ2-3|.|TRBV7-3|.
CASSLFGVGTDTQYF
TGTGCCAGCAGCTTGTTCGGGGTGGGCACAGATACGCAGTATTTT
>TRBJ2-5|once|TRBV18|.
CASSPKETQYF
TGTGCCAGCTCACCCAAAGAGACCCAGTACTTC
>TRBJ2-1|once|TRBV10-3|TRBD1
CAVDRGNHNEQFF
TGTGCCGTCGACAGGGGGAACCACAATGAGCAGTTCTTC
>TRBJ1-4|once|TRBV5-1|.
CASSSGGGGNEKLFF
TGCGCCAGCAGCTCGGGAGGCGGGGGCAATGAAAAACTGTTTTTT